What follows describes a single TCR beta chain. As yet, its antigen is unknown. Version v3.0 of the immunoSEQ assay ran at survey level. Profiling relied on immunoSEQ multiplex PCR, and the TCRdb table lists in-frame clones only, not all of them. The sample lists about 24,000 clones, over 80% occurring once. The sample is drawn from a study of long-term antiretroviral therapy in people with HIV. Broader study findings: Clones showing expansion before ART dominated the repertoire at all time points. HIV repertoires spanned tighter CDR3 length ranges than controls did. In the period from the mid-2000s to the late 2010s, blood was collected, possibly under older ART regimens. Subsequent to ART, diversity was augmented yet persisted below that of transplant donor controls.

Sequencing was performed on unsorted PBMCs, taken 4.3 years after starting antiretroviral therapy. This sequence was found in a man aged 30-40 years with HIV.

Here the CDR3 reads CASSVAGMNNEQFF. The CDR3 DNA is TGTGCCAGCAGCGTAGCGGGAATGAACAATGAGCAGTTCTTC. The chain carries TRBV9 and TRBJ2-1; the D gene is possibly TRBD2 (5 bases). Germline V lookup: CDR1 SGDLS, CDR2 YYNGEE. The CDR3 runs to 14 residues. V lost 0 bases, J lost 5 bases, and 9 bases lay in between.